The clone carrying this T cell receptor (beta chain) was recorded at least ten times. Antigen: not known. Construction of TCR beta libraries relied on iRepertoire HTBI primers and on Arm-PCR targeting CDR3 regions. Each CDR3 protein is one row after TCRdb ran MiXCR on the multiplex PCR reads. The sample gives over 350,000 distinct CDR3 sequences, about 15% of which show up once; approximately 7.8% is in the top ten. The data belong to a study of regulatory T cells in long-lasting Graves disease. Stated time point: newly diagnosed GD, antithyroid drugs for less than 3 months. PBMCs provided the RNA from which the TCR library was made. Study results and caveats: Persistent disease was associated with favored TRBV28 usage and with favored use of TRBJ1-2 and TRBJ2-5.

CDR3 size: 14 residues. Germline values: CDR1 MDHEN, CDR2 SYDVKM. J lost 4 bases, V lost 6 bases, and 8 bases had no gene match. These sequences were also reported in another study, on T cells in Graves' hyperthyroidism and ophthalmopathy. That investigation notes: Exclusion of patients followed from uncontrolled infection, other autoimmune disease, pregnancy or lactation. Researchers ran a first-round RT-PCR on the TCR CDR3 using the HTBI primer set.

V and J are TRBV28 and TRBJ2-7, with 8 bases that match TRBD2. The starting material was peripheral blood mononuclear cells (PBMCs), obtained at new diagnosis, from a patient treated with antithyroid drugs. This sequence originates from a woman aged 35 to 49 with Graves disease. The DNA for the CDR3 is TGTGCCAGCAGGGAAGCGGGAGAGGGGTACGAGCAGTACTTC. Translating it yields CASREAGEGYEQYF.